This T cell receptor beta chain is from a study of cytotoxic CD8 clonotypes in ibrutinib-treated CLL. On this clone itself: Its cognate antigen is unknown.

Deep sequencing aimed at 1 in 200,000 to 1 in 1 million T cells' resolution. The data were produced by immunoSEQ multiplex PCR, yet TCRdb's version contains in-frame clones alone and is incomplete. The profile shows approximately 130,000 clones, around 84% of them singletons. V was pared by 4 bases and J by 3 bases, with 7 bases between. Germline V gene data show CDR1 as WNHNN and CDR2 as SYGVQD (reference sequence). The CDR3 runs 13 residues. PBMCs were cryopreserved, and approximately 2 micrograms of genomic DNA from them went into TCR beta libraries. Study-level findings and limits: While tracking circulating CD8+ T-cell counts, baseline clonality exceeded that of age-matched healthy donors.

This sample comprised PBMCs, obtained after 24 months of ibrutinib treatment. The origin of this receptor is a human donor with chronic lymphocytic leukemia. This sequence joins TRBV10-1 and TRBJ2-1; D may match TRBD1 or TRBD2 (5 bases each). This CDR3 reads CASSGDVYNEQFF. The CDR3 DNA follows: TGCGCCAGCAGTGGGGACGTCTACAATGAGCAGTTCTTC.